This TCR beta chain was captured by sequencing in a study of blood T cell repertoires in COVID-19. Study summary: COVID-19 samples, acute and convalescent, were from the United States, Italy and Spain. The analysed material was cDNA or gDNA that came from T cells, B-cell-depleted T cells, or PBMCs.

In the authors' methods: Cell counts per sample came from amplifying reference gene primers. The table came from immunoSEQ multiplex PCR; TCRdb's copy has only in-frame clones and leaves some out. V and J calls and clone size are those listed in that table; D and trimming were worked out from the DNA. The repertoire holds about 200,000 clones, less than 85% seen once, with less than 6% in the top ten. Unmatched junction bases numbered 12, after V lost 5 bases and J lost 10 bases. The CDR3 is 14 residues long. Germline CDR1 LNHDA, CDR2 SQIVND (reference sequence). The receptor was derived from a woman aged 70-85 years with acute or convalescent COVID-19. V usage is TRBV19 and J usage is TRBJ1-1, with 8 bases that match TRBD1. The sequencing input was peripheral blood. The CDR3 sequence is CASSARQGRLTAFF. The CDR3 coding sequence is TGTGCCAGTAGTGCTCGACAGGGGCGCCTAACAGCTTTCTTT. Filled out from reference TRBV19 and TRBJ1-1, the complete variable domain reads DGGITQSPKYLFRKEGQNVTLSCEQNLNHDAMYWYRQDPGQGLRLIYYSQIVNDFQKGDIAEGYSVSREKKESFPLTVTSAQKNPTAFYLCASSARQGRLTAFFGQGTRLTVV.